This T cell receptor (beta chain) appears in the sequencing data of a study of siplizumab effects on memory and regulatory T cells. Study-wide points: Naive T cells seemed more diverse than memory cells; they also seemed major alloresponse contributors.

Germline CDR1 SGHVS, CDR2 FNYEAQ. CDR3 length: 17 residues. Trimming at V came to 1 base and at J to 4 bases, leaving 9 bases not matched to a gene. Details on this clone: Its specificity is not known.

Every sample had 95,000 to 100,000 of its TCR templates assayed. The protocol was immunoSEQ multiplex PCR, while the TCRdb copy is restricted to in-frame clones and leaves out a portion. In the table there are some 120,000 clones, 85% to 95% of which are singletons. The origin of this receptor is a human donor in good health. The chain employs TRBV7-6 and TRBJ2-7; 11 nucleotides agree with TRBD2. Sequencing used non-Treg CD4+ T cells sorted from blood. The CDR3 region is CASSLGPTTSGGYEQYF. CDR3 nucleotide sequence: TGTGCCAGCAGCTTAGGCCCCACAACTAGCGGGGGTTACGAGCAGTACTTC.